These T cell receptor beta chains were read from a single sample in a study of T cells in Graves' hyperthyroidism and ophthalmopathy. From the multiplex PCR reads, TCRdb called clonotypes with MiXCR, one entry per CDR3 protein. Altogether 300,000 to 500,000 distinct CDR3 sequences are present, more than 13% being singletons, with the ten largest covering approximately 29%. What was sequenced was blood. These receptors originate from a man in his fifties or sixties with Graves' ophthalmopathy. The CDR3 runs from the conserved cysteine through the conserved F or W. The order of the fields is clone size, D gene, V gene, CDR3 length, J gene, CDR3 protein, CDR3 DNA. A D gene is named only where the DNA matches it firmly. A clone size is listed for some rows: how often the clone was seen (once, few, many), or a class if it is expanded.

>-|-|TRBV5-4|15|TRBJ2-1
CASSLSQGAYNEQFF
TGTGCCAGCAGCTTATCGCAGGGAGCCTACAATGAGCAGTTCTTC
>many|-|TRBV13|12|TRBJ2-7
CASGFNFYEQYF
TGTGCCAGCGGATTCAATTTCTACGAGCAGTACTTC
>few|TRBD2|TRBV6-1|16|TRBJ2-2
CASSSSGRVPTGELFF
TGTGCCAGCAGTTCGAGCGGGAGGGTCCCGACCGGGGAGCTGTTTTTT
>many|TRBD2|TRBV6-1|15|TRBJ2-5
CASIASGRWWETQYF
TGTGCCAGCATCGCTAGCGGGAGATGGTGGGAGACCCAGTACTTC
>-|-|TRBV12-3/TRBV12-4|13|TRBJ2-7
CASRQLISGEQYF
TGTGCCAGCAGGCAGCTGATATCTGGCGAGCAGTACTTC
>many|-|TRBV18|13|TRBJ2-1
CASSPPSYNEQFF
TGTGCCAGCTCACCACCCTCTTACAATGAGCAGTTCTTC
>many|-|TRBV6-1|15|TRBJ2-3
CASSSQGTSTDTQYF
TGTGCCAGCAGTTCCCAGGGAACCTCTACAGATACGCAGTATTTT
>few|-|TRBV3-1|15|TRBJ1-4
CASSQKPGREEKLFF
TGTGCCAGCAGCCAAAAACCGGGAAGGGAAGAAAAACTGTTTTTT
>many|-|TRBV5-1|17|TRBJ2-3
CASSITSRKTSTDTQYF
TGCGCCAGCAGTATAACTAGCCGGAAAACTAGCACAGATACGCAGTATTTT
>many|-|TRBV30|12|TRBJ1-4
CASRGTNEKLFF
TGTGCCTCCAGGGGTACTAATGAAAAACTGTTTTTT
>many|TRBD2|TRBV11-1|18|TRBJ2-1
CASSLVGVGSGRTNEQFF
TGTGCCAGCAGCTTAGTAGGGGTGGGTAGCGGGAGGACCAATGAGCAGTTCTTC
>many|TRBD2|TRBV7-9|15|TRBJ2-7
CASSASGTALREQYF
TGTGCCAGCAGCGCTAGCGGGACCGCTTTAAGGGAGCAGTACTTC
>many|TRBD1|TRBV28|15|TRBJ2-7
CASKPPGQVHYEQYF
TGTGCCAGCAAACCCCCGGGACAGGTACACTACGAGCAGTACTTC
>many|-|TRBV18|14|TRBJ1-5
CASSAGGRNQPQHF
TGTGCCAGCTCAGCGGGGGGGCGAAATCAGCCCCAGCATTTT
>many|-|TRBV2|14|TRBJ2-5
CASSPLGDQETQYF
TGTGCCAGCTCTCCCTTAGGGGATCAAGAGACCCAGTACTTC
>many|-|TRBV11-1|13|TRBJ1-1
CASSLKVNTEAFF
TGTGCCAGCAGCCTTAAGGTGAACACTGAAGCTTTCTTT
>few|-|TRBV27|16|TRBJ2-3
CASSLSGDGGVRREYF
TGTGCCAGCAGTTTATCTGGGGATGGGGGAGTACGCCGGGAGTATTTT
>many|-|TRBV7-3|15|TRBJ2-3
CASSLADVRADTQYF
TGTGCCAGCAGCTTAGCGGACGTTCGGGCCGATACGCAGTATTTT
>many|TRBD1|TRBV6-1|14|TRBJ1-2
CASRTGQANYGYTF
TGTGCCAGCAGGACCGGACAGGCCAACTATGGCTACACCTTC
>-|-|TRBV7-8|14|TRBJ2-2
CASRAGRTTGELFF
TGTGCCAGCAGGGCGGGGCGAACCACCGGGGAGCTGTTTTTT
>many|-|TRBV29-1|12|TRBJ2-5
CSVVRSQETQYF
TGCAGCGTTGTGCGGAGCCAAGAGACCCAGTACTTC
>many|-|TRBV7-9|17|TRBJ2-1
CASRPYPRERVYNEQFF
TGTGCCAGCAGACCATACCCCCGGGAGAGGGTTTACAATGAGCAGTTCTTC
>few|TRBD1|TRBV7-9|18|TRBJ2-1
CATTGAGGPYDISNEQFF
TGTGCCACCACGGGGGCAGGGGGCCCCTACGATATTAGCAATGAGCAGTTCTTC
>few|-|TRBV6-1|14|TRBJ2-7
CASMHGVGMGEQYF
TGTGCCAGCATGCATGGCGTGGGAATGGGCGAGCAGTACTTC
>few|-|TRBV20-1|13|TRBJ2-5
CSARDRGGETQYF
TGCAGTGCTAGAGATCGAGGAGGGGAGACCCAGTACTTC
>-|-|TRBV29-1|14|TRBJ1-2
CSVEGGDFAPGYTF
TGCAGCGTTGAAGGGGGGGATTTCGCCCCAGGCTACACCTTC
>-|-|TRBV3-1|16|TRBJ2-2
CASAADGGRNTGELFF
TGTGCCAGCGCGGCGGATGGGGGGCGGAACACCGGGGAGCTGTTTTTT
>-|TRBD2|TRBV20-1|16|TRBJ2-7
CSARGVLAGMSYEQYF
TGCAGTGCTAGGGGGGTACTAGCGGGGATGTCCTACGAGCAGTACTTC
>-|-|TRBV5-1|14|TRBJ2-2
CASSLFGVTGELFF
TGCGCCAGCAGCCTTTTTGGGGTTACCGGGGAGCTGTTTTTT
>many|-|TRBV15|17|TRBJ2-2
CATSRDPPGANTGELFF
TGTGCCACCAGCAGAGATCCCCCGGGAGCTAACACCGGGGAGCTGTTTTTT
>-|TRBD1|TRBV9|17|TRBJ2-6
CASSVEQGPYGANVLTF
TGTGCCAGCAGCGTGGAACAGGGGCCTTACGGGGCCAACGTCCTGACTTTC
>few|TRBD2|TRBV9|16|TRBJ2-1
CASSVTGGPDYNEQFF
TGTGCCAGCAGCGTGACGGGAGGGCCGGACTACAATGAGCAGTTCTTC
>-|TRBD1|TRBV7-9|16|TRBJ2-7
CASSSSPGQGFYEQYF
TGTGCCAGCAGCTCTTCCCCGGGACAGGGATTTTACGAGCAGTACTTC
>many|-|TRBV20-1|11|TRBJ2-5
CSARPQETQYF
TGCAGTGCTAGACCCCAAGAGACCCAGTACTTC
>many|-|TRBV2|15|TRBJ2-5
CASSETQGIQETQYF
TGTGCCAGCAGTGAGACCCAGGGTATTCAAGAGACCCAGTACTTC
>-|-|TRBV7-2|16|TRBJ2-7
CASSLDGSMRVYEQYF
TGTGCCAGCAGCTTAGATGGTAGTATGAGGGTCTACGAGCAGTACTTC
>many|-|TRBV28|15|TRBJ2-1
CASRQPGTPIREQFF
TGTGCCAGCAGGCAACCCGGGACGCCGATCCGAGAGCAGTTCTTC
>many|-|TRBV7-6|15|TRBJ2-7
CASSAGGTFIYEQYF
TGTGCCAGCAGCGCCGGCGGGACCTTTATCTACGAGCAGTACTTC
>many|-|TRBV9|15|TRBJ2-5
CASSEGTTGQETQYF
TGTGCCAGCAGCGAGGGGACCACGGGGCAAGAGACCCAGTACTTC
>many|-|TRBV6-1|17|TRBJ2-3
CASSEDGLTASTDTQYF
TGTGCCAGCAGTGAGGACGGATTGACAGCTAGCACAGATACGCAGTATTTT
>few|-|TRBV9|15|TRBJ2-7
CASSVEGGSSYEQYF
TGTGCCAGCAGCGTAGAAGGGGGAAGCTCCTACGAGCAGTACTTC